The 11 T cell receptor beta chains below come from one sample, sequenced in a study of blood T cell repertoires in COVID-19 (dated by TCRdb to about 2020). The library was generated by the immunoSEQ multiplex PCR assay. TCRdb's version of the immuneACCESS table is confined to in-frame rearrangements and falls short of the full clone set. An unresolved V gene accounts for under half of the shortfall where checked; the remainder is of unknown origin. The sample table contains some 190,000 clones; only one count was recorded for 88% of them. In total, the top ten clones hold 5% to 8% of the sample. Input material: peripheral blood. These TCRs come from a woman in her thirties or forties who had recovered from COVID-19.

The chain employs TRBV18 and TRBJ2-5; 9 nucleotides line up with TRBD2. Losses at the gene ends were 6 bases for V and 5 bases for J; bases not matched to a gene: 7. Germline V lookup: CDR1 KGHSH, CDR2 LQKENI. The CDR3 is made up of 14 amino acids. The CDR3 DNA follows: TGTGCCAGCTCGACTAGCGGCATGAGGGAGACCCAGTACTTC. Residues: CASSTSGMRETQYF.

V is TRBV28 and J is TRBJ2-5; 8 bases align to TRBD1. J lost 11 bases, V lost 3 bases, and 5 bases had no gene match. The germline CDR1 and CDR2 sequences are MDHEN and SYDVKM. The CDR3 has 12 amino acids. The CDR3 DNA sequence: TGTGCCAGCAGTTTGGGGCAGGGGGCACAGTACTTC. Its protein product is CASSLGQGAQYF.

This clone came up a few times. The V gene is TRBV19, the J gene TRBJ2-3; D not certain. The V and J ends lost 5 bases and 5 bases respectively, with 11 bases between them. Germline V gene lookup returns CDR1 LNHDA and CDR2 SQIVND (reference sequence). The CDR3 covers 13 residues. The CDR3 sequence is CASSRQLGDTQYF. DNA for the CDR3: TGTGCCAGTAGTCGCCAGCTAGGAGATACGCAGTATTTT.

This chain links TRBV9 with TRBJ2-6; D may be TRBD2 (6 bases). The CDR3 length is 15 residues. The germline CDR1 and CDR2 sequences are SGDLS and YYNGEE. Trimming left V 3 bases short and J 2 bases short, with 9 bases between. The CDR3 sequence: CASSAPGAGANVLTF. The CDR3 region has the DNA TGTGCCAGCAGCGCTCCGGGGGCTGGGGCCAACGTCCTGACTTTC.

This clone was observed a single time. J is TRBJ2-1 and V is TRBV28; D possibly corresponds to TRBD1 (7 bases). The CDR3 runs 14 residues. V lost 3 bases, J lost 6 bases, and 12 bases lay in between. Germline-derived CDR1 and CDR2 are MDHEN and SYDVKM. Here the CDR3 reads CASSFGGQSNEQFF. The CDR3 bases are TGTGCCAGCAGTTTCGGGGGACAGTCCAATGAGCAGTTCTTC. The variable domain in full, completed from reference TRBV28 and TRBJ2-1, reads DVKVTQSSRYLVKRTGEKVFLECVQDMDHENMFWYRQDPGLGLRLIYFSYDVKMKEKGDIPEGYSVSREKKERFSLILESASTNQTSMYLCASSFGGQSNEQFFGPGTRLTVL.

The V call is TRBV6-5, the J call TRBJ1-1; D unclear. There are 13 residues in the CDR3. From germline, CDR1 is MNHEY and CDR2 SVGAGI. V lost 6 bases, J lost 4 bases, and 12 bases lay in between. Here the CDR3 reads CASRGRGITEAFF. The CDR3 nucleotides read TGTGCCAGCAGGGGCCGGGGTATCACTGAAGCTTTCTTT.

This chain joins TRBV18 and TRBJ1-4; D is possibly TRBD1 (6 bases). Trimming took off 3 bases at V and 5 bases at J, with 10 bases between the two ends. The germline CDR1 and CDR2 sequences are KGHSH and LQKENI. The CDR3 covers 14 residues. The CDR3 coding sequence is TGTGCCAGCTCACCGGGACAAAAAAATGAAAAACTGTTTTTT. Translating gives CASSPGQKNEKLFF.

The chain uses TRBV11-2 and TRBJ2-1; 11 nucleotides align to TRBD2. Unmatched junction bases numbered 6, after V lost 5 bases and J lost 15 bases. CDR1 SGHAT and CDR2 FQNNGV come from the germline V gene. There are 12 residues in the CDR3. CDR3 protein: CASSIAGGARFF. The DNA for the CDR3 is TGTGCCAGCAGCATAGCGGGAGGGGCCCGGTTCTTC.

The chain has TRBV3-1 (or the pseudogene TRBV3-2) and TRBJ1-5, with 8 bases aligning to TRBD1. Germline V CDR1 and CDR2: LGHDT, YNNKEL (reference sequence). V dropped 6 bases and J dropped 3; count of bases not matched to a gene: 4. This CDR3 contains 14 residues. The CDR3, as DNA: TGTGCCAGCAGTCCGGACAGGGTCAATCAGCCCCAGCATTTT. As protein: CASSPDRVNQPQHF.

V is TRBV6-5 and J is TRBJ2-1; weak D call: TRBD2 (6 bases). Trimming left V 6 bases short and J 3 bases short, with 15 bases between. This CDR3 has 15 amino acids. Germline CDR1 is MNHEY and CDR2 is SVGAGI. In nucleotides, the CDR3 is TGTGCCAGCAGCCCCGGGACTTGGGGCTACAATGAGCAGTTCTTC. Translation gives CASSPGTWGYNEQFF.

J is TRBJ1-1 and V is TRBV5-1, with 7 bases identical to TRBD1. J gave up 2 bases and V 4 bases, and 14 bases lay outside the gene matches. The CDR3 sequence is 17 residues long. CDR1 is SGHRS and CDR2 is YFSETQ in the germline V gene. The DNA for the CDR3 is TGCGCCAGCAGCACGAGACAGGGAACCCTCCTCAACACTGAAGCTTTCTTT. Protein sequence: CASSTRQGTLLNTEAFF.